The 19 T cell receptor beta chains below were found in one sample sequenced in a study of response to subunit inactivated influenza vaccine (dated by TCRdb to 2016 to 2018). Library creation used RT-PCR. The sequencer was an Illumina HiSeq 2500. TCRdb passed the public sequencing reads through fastp at Q25 and MiXCR, retaining productive beta sequences. Merged by CDR3 protein, the rows form single entries marked with the most common genes and DNA. This sample lists about 500,000 distinct CDR3 sequences; 16% were detected once. Jointly, the top ten make up 2.5% to 3.5% of the sample. The specimen was CD4+ T cells sorted from PBMCs, collected 23 to 25 months after vaccination. The receptors come from a man aged 45-69 years who received an inactivated influenza vaccine. Donor details come from another sample of the same person, matched by shared clones.

This clonotype was detected many times. CDR3 sequence reads: CASSPLGESSYNSPLHF. The CDR3, as DNA: TGCGCCAGCAGCCCCTTGGGGGAGAGCTCCTATAATTCACCCCTCCACTTT. The rearrangement uses TRBV5-1 and TRBJ1-6, with D possibly being TRBD1 (5 bases). Trimming removed 4 bases at V and 0 bases at J, with 14 bases between. Germline CDR1 and CDR2: SGHRS and YFSETQ. The CDR3 consists of 17 residues.

This clonotype was counted only a few times. J is TRBJ2-7 and V is TRBV6-2 or TRBV6-3; weak D call: TRBD1 (6 bases). This CDR3 spans 18 amino acids. CDR1 and CDR2 from the germline V gene are MNHEY and SVGEGT. V gave up 6 bases and J gave up 0 bases, with 24 bases separating them. CDR3 sequence: CASRERTAYSSDSYEQYF. In DNA form, the CDR3 reads TGTGCCAGCAGGGAAAGGACAGCCTACAGTTCCGACTCCTACGAGCAGTACTTC.

CDR3: CASSFLSGSSGELFF. As DNA, the CDR3 is TGTGCCAGCAGTTTTCTTAGCGGGAGCAGCGGGGAGCTGTTTTTT. The gene calls are TRBV28 and TRBJ2-2; 9 bases agree with TRBD2. The CDR3 contains 15 residues. Germline V gene sequence: CDR1 MDHEN, CDR2 SYDVKM. The V gene end was trimmed by 3 bases and the J gene end by 7 bases; junction bases not matched to a gene: 6. Full variable domain (missing parts from reference TRBV28 and TRBJ2-2): DVKVTQSSRYLVKRTGEKVFLECVQDMDHENMFWYRQDPGLGLRLIYFSYDVKMKEKGDIPEGYSVSREKKERFSLILESASTNQTSMYLCASSFLSGSSGELFFGEGSRLTVL.

This clonotype was seen a handful of times. This sequence joins TRBV6-1 and TRBJ1-2; D gene unclear. The V end was cut by 1 base, the J end by 1 base, with 4 bases between. Germline V gene sequence: CDR1 MNHNS, CDR2 SASEGT. The CDR3 is 13 amino acids. DNA for the CDR3: TGTGCCAGCAGTGAAGTCCTTAACTATGGCTACACCTTC. This encodes CASSEVLNYGYTF.

Many counts were recorded for this clonotype. The chain joins TRBV3-1 to TRBJ2-7, with 7 nucleotides matching TRBD2. Per germline, CDR1 LGHDT and CDR2 YNNKEL (reference sequence). The CDR3 has 14 residues. Unmatched junction bases numbered 11, after V lost 0 bases and J lost 12 bases. For the CDR3, the DNA is TGTGCCAGCAGCCAAGATACGACTAGCAGGAGGGTGTACTTC. Its translation: CASSQDTTSRRVYF.

This sequence joins TRBV4-2 and TRBJ2-3, with 9 bases fitting TRBD2. Germline V CDR1 and CDR2: LGHNA, YNFKEQ. This CDR3 is built from 17 residues. With V trimmed by 0 bases and J by 0 bases, 4 bases remained unmatched. The CDR3 coding sequence is TGTGCCAGCAGCCAAGACCCGAGCGGGGGGAGCACAGATACGCAGTATTTT. As protein: CASSQDPSGGSTDTQYF.

This clonotype appeared a few times. This rearrangement joins TRBV4-3 to TRBJ1-5; D call uncertain. The CDR3 has 17 amino acids. Looked up from germline, CDR1 is LGHNA and CDR2 is YSLEER. V was clipped by 4 bases and J by 1 base, with 17 bases between them. CDR3 nucleotide sequence: TGCGCCAGCAGCCCAAGATGGGGAGGGATAAGCAATCAGCCCCAGCATTTT. This codes for CASSPRWGGISNQPQHF.

There are a few counts of this clonotype. The chain joins TRBV29-1 to TRBJ1-2, with D perhaps matching TRBD1 (6 bases). This CDR3 spans 14 amino acids. Trimming pared 4 bases from V and 5 bases from J, leaving 17 bases between. Germline loops: CDR1 SQVTM, CDR2 ANQGSEA. CDR3 in DNA: TGCAGCGTTGGGGGAGACAGGACTCTATATGGCTACACCTTC. Translated: CSVGGDRTLYGYTF. The variable domain in full, with the rest retrieved from reference TRBV29-1 and TRBJ1-2, is SAVISQKPSRDICQRGTSLTIQCQVDSQVTMMFWYRQQPGQSLTLIATANQGSEATYESGFVIDKFPISRPNLTFSTLTVSNMSPEDSSIYLCSVGGDRTLYGYTFGSGTRLTVV.

This clonotype was seen a few times. The rearrangement links TRBV7-2 to TRBJ2-3; TRBD1 or TRBD2 may be the D gene (6 bases each). V lost 2 bases, J lost 4 bases, and 16 bases lay in between. From germline, CDR1 is SGHTA and CDR2 FQGNSA. The CDR3 is 16 residues long. The CDR3 reads CASSLQRGIAADTQYF. CDR3 DNA sequence: TGTGCCAGCAGCTTACAAAGGGGGATAGCGGCAGATACGCAGTATTTT.

The chain combines TRBV12-3 or TRBV12-4 with TRBJ1-6; D remains unclear. The CDR3 spans 16 residues. Trimming shortened V by 3 bases and J by 8 bases, and 17 bases separated the two germline ends. The CDR3 protein is CASSLDPKLGYSPLHF. The CDR3 DNA reads TGTGCCAGCAGTTTGGACCCTAAGTTAGGTTATTCACCCCTCCACTTT.

The V and J genes are TRBV12-3 or TRBV12-4 and TRBJ1-5; D remains unclear. V was trimmed by 0 bases and J by 2 bases, leaving 5 bases between them. This CDR3 contains 14 residues. CDR3 DNA sequence: TGTGCCAGCAGTTTAGCGCACGGCAATCAGCCCCAGCATTTT. Translation gives CASSLAHGNQPQHF.

This CDR3 reads CASSYRTTSSYNEQFF. The CDR3, as DNA: TGTGCCAGCAGTTATCGGACGACTAGCTCCTACAATGAGCAGTTCTTC. The chain combines TRBV27 with TRBJ2-1, with D maybe TRBD2 (6 bases). V gave up 4 bases and J gave up 0 bases, with 13 bases separating them. Germline lookup yields CDR1 MNHEY and CDR2 SMNVEV (reference sequence). CDR3 size: 16 residues.

This clonotype was counted only a few times. The chain joins TRBV11-1 to TRBJ2-1; 7 nucleotides line up with TRBD1. CDR1 and CDR2 from the germline V gene are SGHAT and FQDESV (reference sequence). V lost 1 base and J lost 7; bases outside the gene matches: 10. This CDR3 spans 16 amino acids. The DNA of the CDR3 is TGTGCCAGCAGCTTAGGGGGGACAGTATTTTGGAATGAGCAGTTCTTC. This codes for CASSLGGTVFWNEQFF.

The chain joins TRBV20-1 to TRBJ2-7; 7 bases fit TRBD1. The V and J ends lost 0 bases and 1 base, in that order; junction bases with no gene match: 9. The CDR3 consists of 16 residues. Germline CDR1 reads DFQATT; CDR2 reads SNEGSKA (reference sequence). CDR3 protein: CSARDPRKGASYEQYF. CDR3 nucleotides: TGCAGTGCTAGAGATCCTCGAAAGGGGGCTTCCTACGAGCAGTACTTC.

In its sample, this clonotype was seen a few times. The CDR3: CATLGGAGYTF. The CDR3 coding sequence is TGTGCCACCCTAGGAGGCGCTGGCTACACCTTC. The chain is built from TRBV6-6 and TRBJ1-2; no definite D call. The V end was cut by 10 bases, the J end by 7 bases, with 13 bases between. The germline V gene has CDR1 MNHNY and CDR2 SVGAGI (reference sequence). The length of the CDR3 is 11 residues.

This clonotype has only a few counts. The CDR3 spells CASSTLSTGELFF. CDR3 coding DNA: TGTGCCAGCAGCACGCTGAGCACCGGGGAGCTGTTTTTT. This chain uses TRBV7-2 with TRBJ2-2; D ambiguous. Between the trimmed V and J ends, which lost 5 bases and 4 bases, there was a span of 8 bases. The CDR3 totals 13 residues. Germline assignment: CDR1 SGHTA and CDR2 FQGNSA. The whole variable domain, filled in from reference TRBV7-2 and TRBJ2-2, reads GAGVSQSPSNKVTEKGKDVELRCDPISGHTALYWYRQSLGQGLEFLIYFQGNSAPDKSGLPSDRFSAERTGGSVSTLTIQRTQQEDSAVYLCASSTLSTGELFFGEGSRLTVL.

J is TRBJ2-3 and V is TRBV11-1, with TRBD2 matching 8 bases. CDR1 and CDR2 from the germline V gene are SGHAT and FQDESV (reference sequence). CDR3 length equals 16 residues. The junction had 7 bases not matched to a gene; V was cut back by 4 bases and J by 1 base. CDR3 nucleotides: TGTGCCAGCAGCTCGGGACTAGGGGAGGGCACAGATACGCAGTATTTT. This sequence encodes CASSSGLGEGTDTQYF.

The sample holds a few counts of this clonotype. This chain joins TRBV5-1 and TRBJ1-1; maybe TRBD1 (6 bases). The CDR3 spans 14 residues. From germline, CDR1 is SGHRS and CDR2 YFSETQ. Trimming took off 4 bases at V and 1 base at J, with 11 bases between the two ends. In DNA form, the CDR3 reads TGCGCCAGCAGCAATGGACAGCCGAACACTGAAGCTTTCTTT. Its protein is CASSNGQPNTEAFF.

This clonotype was seen more than once but under ten times. The chain combines TRBV15 with TRBJ2-1, with TRBD2 matching over 7 bases. Trimming at V came to 3 bases and at J to 5 bases, leaving 10 bases not matched to a gene. Germline loops: CDR1 LNHNV, CDR2 YYDKDF (reference sequence). The CDR3 consists of 16 residues. This CDR3 is CATSSLVTSVDNEQFF. CDR3 DNA sequence: TGTGCCACCAGCAGCTTAGTTACTAGCGTTGACAATGAGCAGTTCTTC.